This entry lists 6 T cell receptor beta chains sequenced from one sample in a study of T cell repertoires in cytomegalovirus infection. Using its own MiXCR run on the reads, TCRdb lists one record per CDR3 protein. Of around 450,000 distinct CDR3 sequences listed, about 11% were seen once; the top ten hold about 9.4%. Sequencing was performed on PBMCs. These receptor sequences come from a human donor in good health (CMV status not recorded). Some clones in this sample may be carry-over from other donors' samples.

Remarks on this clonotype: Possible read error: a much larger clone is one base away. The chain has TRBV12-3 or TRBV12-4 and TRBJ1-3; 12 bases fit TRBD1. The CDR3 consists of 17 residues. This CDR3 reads CASSYSGTGGSGKTIYF. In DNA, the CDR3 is TGTGCCAGCAGTTACTCCGGGACAGGGGGCTCTGGAAAAACCATATATTTT.

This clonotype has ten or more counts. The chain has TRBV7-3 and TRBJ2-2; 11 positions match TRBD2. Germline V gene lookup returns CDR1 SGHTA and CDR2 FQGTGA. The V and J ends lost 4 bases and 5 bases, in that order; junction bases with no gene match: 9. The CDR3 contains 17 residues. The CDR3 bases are TGTGCCAGCAGCTCCCAAACTAGCGGGGGTAGGACCGGGGAGCTGTTTTTT. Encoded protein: CASSSQTSGGRTGELFF.

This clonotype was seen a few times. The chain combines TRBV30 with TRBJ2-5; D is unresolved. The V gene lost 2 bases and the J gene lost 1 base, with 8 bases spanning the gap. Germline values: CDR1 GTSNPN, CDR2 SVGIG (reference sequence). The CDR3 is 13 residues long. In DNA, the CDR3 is TGTGCCTGGAGTACCCAGCGCCAAGAGACCCAGTACTTC. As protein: CAWSTQRQETQYF. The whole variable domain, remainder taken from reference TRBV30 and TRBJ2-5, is SQTIHQWPATLVQPVGSPLSLECTVEGTSNPNLYWYRQAAGRGLQLLFYSVGIGQISSEVPQNLSASRPQDRQFILSSKKLLLSDSGFYLCAWSTQRQETQYFGPGTRLLVL.

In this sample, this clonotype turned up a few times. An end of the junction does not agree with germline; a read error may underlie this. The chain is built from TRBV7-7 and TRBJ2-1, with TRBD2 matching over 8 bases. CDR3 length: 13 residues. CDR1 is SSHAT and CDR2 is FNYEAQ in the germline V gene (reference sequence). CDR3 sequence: CASSRTSMGEQFF. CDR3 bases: TGTGCTAGCAGTAGGACTAGCATGGGTGAGCAGTTCTTC.

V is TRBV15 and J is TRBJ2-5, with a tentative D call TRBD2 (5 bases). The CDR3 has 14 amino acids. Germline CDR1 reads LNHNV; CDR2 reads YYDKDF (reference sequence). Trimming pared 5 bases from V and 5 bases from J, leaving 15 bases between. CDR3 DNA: TGTGCCACCAGCCGGGTCGGGATTGATGAGACCCAGTACTTC. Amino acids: CATSRVGIDETQYF. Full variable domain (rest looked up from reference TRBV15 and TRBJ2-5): DAMVIQNPRYQVTQFGKPVTLSCSQTLNHNVMYWYQQKSSQAPKLLFHYYDKDFNNEADTPDNFQSRRPNTSFCFLDIRSPGLGDTAMYLCATSRVGIDETQYFGPGTRLLVL.

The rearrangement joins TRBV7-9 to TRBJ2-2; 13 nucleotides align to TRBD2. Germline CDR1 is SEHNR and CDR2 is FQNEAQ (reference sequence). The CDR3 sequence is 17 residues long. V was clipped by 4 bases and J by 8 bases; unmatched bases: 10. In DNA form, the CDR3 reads TGTGCCAGCAGCTCGCGGACTAGCGGGAGCGCAAGGGGGGAGCTGTTTTTT. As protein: CASSSRTSGSARGELFF.